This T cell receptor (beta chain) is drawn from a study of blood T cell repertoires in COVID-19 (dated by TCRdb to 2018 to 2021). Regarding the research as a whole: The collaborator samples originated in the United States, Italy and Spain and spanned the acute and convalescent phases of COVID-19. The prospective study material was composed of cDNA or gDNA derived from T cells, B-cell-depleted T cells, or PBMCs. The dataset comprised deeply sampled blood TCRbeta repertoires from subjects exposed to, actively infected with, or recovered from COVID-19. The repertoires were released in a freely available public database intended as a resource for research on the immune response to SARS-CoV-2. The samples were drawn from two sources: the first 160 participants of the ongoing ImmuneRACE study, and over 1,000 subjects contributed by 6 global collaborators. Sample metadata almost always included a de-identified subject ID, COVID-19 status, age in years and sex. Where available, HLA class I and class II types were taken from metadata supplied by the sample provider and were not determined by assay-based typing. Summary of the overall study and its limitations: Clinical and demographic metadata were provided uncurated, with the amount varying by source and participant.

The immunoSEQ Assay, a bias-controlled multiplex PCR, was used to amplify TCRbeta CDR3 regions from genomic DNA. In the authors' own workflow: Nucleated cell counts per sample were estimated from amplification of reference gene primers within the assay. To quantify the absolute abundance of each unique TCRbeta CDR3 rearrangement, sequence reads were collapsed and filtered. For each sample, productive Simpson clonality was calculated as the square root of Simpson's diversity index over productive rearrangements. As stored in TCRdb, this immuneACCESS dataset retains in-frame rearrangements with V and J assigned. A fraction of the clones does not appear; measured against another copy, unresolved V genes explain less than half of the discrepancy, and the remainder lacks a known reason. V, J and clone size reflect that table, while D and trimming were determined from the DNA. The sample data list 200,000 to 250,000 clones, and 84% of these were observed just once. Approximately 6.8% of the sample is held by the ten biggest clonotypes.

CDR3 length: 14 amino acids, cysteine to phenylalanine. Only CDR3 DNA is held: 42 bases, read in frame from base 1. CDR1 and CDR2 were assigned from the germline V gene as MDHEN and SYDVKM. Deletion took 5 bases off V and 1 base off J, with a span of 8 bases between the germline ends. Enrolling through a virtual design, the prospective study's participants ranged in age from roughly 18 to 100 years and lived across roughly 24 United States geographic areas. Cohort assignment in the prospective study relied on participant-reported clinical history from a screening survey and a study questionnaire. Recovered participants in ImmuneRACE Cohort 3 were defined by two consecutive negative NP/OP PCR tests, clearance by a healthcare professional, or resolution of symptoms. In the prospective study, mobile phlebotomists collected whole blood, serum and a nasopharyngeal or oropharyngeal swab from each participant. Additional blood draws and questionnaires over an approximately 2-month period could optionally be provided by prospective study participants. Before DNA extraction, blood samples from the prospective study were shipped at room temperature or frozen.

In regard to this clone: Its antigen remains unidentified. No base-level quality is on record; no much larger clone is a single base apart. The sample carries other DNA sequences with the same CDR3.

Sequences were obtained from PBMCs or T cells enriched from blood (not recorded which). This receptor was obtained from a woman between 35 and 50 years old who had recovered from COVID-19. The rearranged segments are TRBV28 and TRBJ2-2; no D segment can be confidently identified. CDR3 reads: CASSTPGNTGELFF. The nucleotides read TGTGCCAGCAGTACCCCCGGGAACACCGGGGAGCTGTTTTTT.